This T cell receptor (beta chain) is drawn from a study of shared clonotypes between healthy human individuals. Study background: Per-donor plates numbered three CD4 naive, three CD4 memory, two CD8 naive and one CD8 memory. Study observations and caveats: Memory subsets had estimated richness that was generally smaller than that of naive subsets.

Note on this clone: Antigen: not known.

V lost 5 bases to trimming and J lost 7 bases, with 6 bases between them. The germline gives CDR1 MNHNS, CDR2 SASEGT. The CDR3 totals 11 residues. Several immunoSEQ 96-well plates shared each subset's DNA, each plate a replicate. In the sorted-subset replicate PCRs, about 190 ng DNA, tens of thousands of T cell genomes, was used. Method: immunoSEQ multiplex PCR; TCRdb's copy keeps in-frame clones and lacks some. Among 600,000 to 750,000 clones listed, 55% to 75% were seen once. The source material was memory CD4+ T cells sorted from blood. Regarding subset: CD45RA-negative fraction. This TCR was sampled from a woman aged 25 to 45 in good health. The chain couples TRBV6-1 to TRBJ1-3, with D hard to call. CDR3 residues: CASSYFNTIYF. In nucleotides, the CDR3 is TGTGCCAGCAGTTATTTCAACACCATATATTTT.